This T cell receptor beta chain comes out of a study of response to subunit inactivated influenza vaccine (dated by TCRdb to the late 2010s). About the full investigation: Deep quantitative T cell receptor repertoire profiling was used in the study to track responses to a trivalent subunit inactivated influenza vaccine.

The full study reports these points: According to the authors, only a limited number of new T cells may be recruited by each seasonal influenza vaccination.

As for this clonotype: The antigen it binds to is not known. Base qualities were left out, and no much larger clone turns up one base away.

Based on the germline V gene, the CDR1 and CDR2 sequences are KGHSH and LQKENI. Relative to germline, V is missing 3 bases and J is missing 2 bases, with 5 bases of the junction outside any gene match. The CDR3 runs 17 amino acids, cysteine and phenylalanine included. The retained sequence is limited to the CDR3, 51 bases, with the frame set at the first base. The intended sense of this specimen's time point label: approximately 45 days after influenza vaccine administration. Libraries came from RT-PCR. Sequenced using an Illumina HiSeq 2500. Starting from the raw public reads, TCRdb applied fastp trimming at Q25, assembled clones with MiXCR and retained in-frame beta chains. Every distinct CDR3 protein forms one entry, paired with its most common genes and DNA. The sample records 540,000 or so distinct CDR3 sequences, under 15% of which are singletons. The ten largest clones represent roughly 13% of the sample.

This clonotype was sampled from a man aged 50 to 59 who received an inactivated influenza vaccine. Donor details come from another sample of the same person, matched by shared clones. The chain was built from TRBV18 and TRBJ2-5, with 14 bases aligning to TRBD2. The source material was PBMCs from blood, sampled 45 days after vaccination. The CDR3 in this case is CASSPGLAGVGQETQYF. The base sequence is TGTGCCAGCTCACCGGGACTAGCGGGAGTGGGGCAAGAGACCCAGTACTTC. Where the CDR3 stops, the reference TRBV18 and TRBJ2-5 genes take over; the full variable domain is NAGVMQNPRHLVRRRGQEARLRCSPMKGHSHVYWYRQLPEEGLKFMVYLQKENIIDESGMPKERFSAEFPKEGPSILRIQQVVRGDSAAYFCASSPGLAGVGQETQYFGPGTRLLVL.